These 12 T cell receptor beta chains were all obtained from the same sample, sequenced in a study of blood T cell repertoires in COVID-19. Assay used: immunoSEQ multiplex PCR; TCRdb lists only in-frame clones, some missing. The sample includes about 87,000 clones, less than 80% of them seen just once. The sample comprised peripheral blood. The receptors were gathered from a woman between 45 and 65 years old with acute or convalescent COVID-19.

This sequence joins TRBV24-1 and TRBJ2-5, with TRBD1 matching 8 bases. The CDR3 length is 16 residues. Germline V gene sequence: CDR1 KGHDR, CDR2 SFDVKD. Unmatched junction bases numbered 10, after V lost 3 bases and J lost 5 bases. The CDR3 here is CATSDPRGPEGETQYF. The DNA for the CDR3 is TGTGCCACCAGTGATCCCAGGGGGCCCGAGGGGGAGACCCAGTACTTC.

This clone appeared a few times. V usage is TRBV2 and J usage is TRBJ2-5, with 8 bases identical to TRBD1. CDR1 is SNHLY, CDR2 FYNNEI, per germline. The J segment lost 7 bases and the V segment lost 3 bases, leaving 4 bases of the junction unmatched. The CDR3 runs 13 residues. CDR3: CASSDRGPGTQYF. The DNA of the CDR3 is TGTGCCAGCAGTGACAGGGGGCCAGGGACCCAGTACTTC.

V is TRBV24-1 and J is TRBJ1-6; 9 nucleotides line up with TRBD1. The CDR3 loop spans 15 amino acids. Trimming took 2 bases from V and 7 from J; bases not matched to a gene: 2. Germline V gives CDR1 KGHDR, CDR2 SFDVKD. Written as DNA, the CDR3 is TGTGCCACCAGTGATTCCGGGACAGGGAATTCACCCCTCCACTTT. This translates into CATSDSGTGNSPLHF.

The sample holds a few counts of this clone. CDR3: CASSLATGNGYTF. CDR3 sequence (DNA): TGCGCCAGCAGCTTGGCCACAGGGAATGGCTACACCTTC. V usage is TRBV5-1 and J usage is TRBJ1-2, with D perhaps TRBD1 (6 bases). The germline V and J ends were trimmed by 0 bases and 6 bases, with 9 bases remaining between them. In germline, CDR1 is SGHRS, CDR2 YFSETQ. CDR3 length equals 13 residues.

This clone showed up just a few times. The V and J genes are TRBV29-1 and TRBJ2-1, with D perhaps matching TRBD2 (6 bases). Trimming shortened V by 5 bases and J by 6 bases, and 14 bases separated the two germline ends. Germline V gene data show CDR1 as SQVTM and CDR2 as ANQGSEA. This CDR3 is built from 13 residues. CDR3 DNA: TGCAGCGTTAGTCCGGGACTCCCCAATGAGCAGTTCTTC. The encoded protein is CSVSPGLPNEQFF.

The rearrangement links TRBV21-1 to TRBJ1-2. TRBV21-1 is reported as a pseudogene. The CDR3 runs to 15 residues. CDR3 in amino acids: CASSHPRSRDYGYTF. As DNA, the CDR3 is TGTGCCAGCAGCCATCCGCGGTCTCGAGACTATGGCTACACCTTC.

This chain joins TRBV6-6 and TRBJ2-2; 7 bases line up with TRBD1. Germline trimming cut 6 bases from V and 4 bases from J; bases unmatched to any gene: 5. CDR1 and CDR2 from the germline V gene are MNHNY and SVGAGI (reference sequence). This CDR3 has 14 residues. CDR3 DNA sequence: TGTGCCAGCAGGGGACAGTCTGGCACCGGGGAGCTGTTTTTT. This codes for CASRGQSGTGELFF.

This chain links TRBV28 with TRBJ2-7, with 7 bases fitting TRBD1. Trimming at V came to 4 bases and at J to 9 bases, leaving 9 bases not matched to a gene. CDR1 MDHEN and CDR2 SYDVKM come from the germline V gene. The CDR3 has 13 residues. CDR3: CASSSDRVWGQYF. CDR3 nucleotide sequence: TGTGCCAGCAGTTCCGACAGGGTCTGGGGGCAGTACTTC.

The rearrangement joins TRBV5-1 to TRBJ2-7; D not certain. The CDR3 extends over 14 amino acids. With 0 bases removed from V and 1 base from J, the gap between germline ends came to 8 bases. Germline V lookup: CDR1 SGHRS, CDR2 YFSETQ. CDR3 sequence: CASSLVGSSYEQYF. The CDR3 coding sequence is TGCGCCAGCAGCTTGGTGGGCAGTTCCTACGAGCAGTACTTC.

This chain uses TRBV2 with TRBJ2-6; TRBD1 matches 9 bases. J lost 4 bases, V lost 7 bases, and 11 bases had no gene match. The CDR3 length is 17 residues. CDR1 is SNHLY, CDR2 FYNNEI, per germline. CDR3 sequence: CASNSLTGGNGANVLTF. The CDR3, as DNA: TGTGCCAGCAACTCTTTGACAGGGGGGAACGGGGCCAACGTCCTGACTTTC.

This clone was seen ten or more times. This sequence joins TRBV29-1 and TRBJ2-2; 10 positions agree with TRBD1. The V segment lost 5 bases and the J segment 4 bases; nucleotides outside the gene matches: 4. The CDR3 sequence is 14 residues long. Germline CDR1 SQVTM, CDR2 ANQGSEA. CDR3 in DNA: TGCAGCGTTAGGACAGGGGGTAGCACCGGGGAGCTGTTTTTT. Translating it yields CSVRTGGSTGELFF.

For this clone: Germline and junction disagree at one end, which may indicate a read error. V usage is TRBV9 and J usage is TRBJ1-6; weak D call: TRBD1 (6 bases). The CDR3 extends over 15 amino acids. In germline, CDR1 is SGDLS, CDR2 YYNGEE. This CDR3 reads CASSATGAYNSPLHF. The CDR3 DNA is TGTGCCAGCAGCGCGACAGGAGCCTACAATTCACCCCTCCACTTT. Full variable domain (missing parts from reference TRBV9 and TRBJ1-6): DSGVTQTPKHLITATGQRVTLRCSPRSGDLSVYWYQQSLDQGLQFLIQYYNGEERAKGNILERFSAQQFPDLHSELNLSSLELGDSALYFCASSATGAYNSPLHFGNGTRLTVT.